This T cell receptor (beta chain) came from a study of cytomegalovirus exposure and HLA in healthy donors. Study-wide results and caveats: Accurate prediction of most subjects' HLA-A and HLA-B alleles from TCR beta sequences was reported. As a later analysis showed, a missense DCLRE1C variant was linked to trimming of TCR beta V- and J-genes.

With 60 Vbeta and 13 Jbeta primers, the PCR was carried out. Only in-frame clones appear in the TCRdb table, and some are missing; sequencing was by immunoSEQ multiplex PCR. Altogether under 200,000 clones are present, roughly 85% being singletons, with the ten largest covering roughly 1.3%. CDR1 MNHEY and CDR2 SMNVEV come from the germline V gene (reference sequence). V shed 0 bases and J 0 bases; nucleotides not matched to a gene: 9. The CDR3 length is 19 residues. As regards this clone: Antigen specificity is unknown.

The TCR comes from a woman in her forties or fifties in good health and CMV-seronegative. The chain uses TRBV27 and TRBJ2-1, with TRBD2 identical over 9 bases. Input material: PBMCs. The CDR3 nucleotides read TGTGCCAGCAGTTTATCAGGGCTAGCGGGGCCTAGCTCCTACAATGAGCAGTTCTTC. It encodes CASSLSGLAGPSSYNEQFF.